Each of the 10 T cell receptor beta chains below was sequenced from the same sample in a study of blood T cell repertoires in COVID-19. TCRdb keeps only in-frame clones here, not all; method: immunoSEQ multiplex PCR. In the table there are about 130,000 clones, approximately 80% of which are singletons. The sequenced sample was PBMCs or T cells enriched from blood (not recorded which). The receptors were gathered from a man in his fifties who had recovered from COVID-19.

The chain recombines TRBV27 with TRBJ2-7; TRBD1 agrees at 8 bases. The trim removed 3 bases at V and 4 bases at J, leaving 2 bases unmatched. This CDR3 contains 13 residues. The germline gives CDR1 MNHEY, CDR2 SMNVEV (reference sequence). The CDR3, as DNA: TGTGCCAGCAGTTTTCAGGGGGCTTACGAGCAGTACTTC. Its protein is CASSFQGAYEQYF.

The V call is TRBV30, the J call TRBJ1-6, with 10 positions matching TRBD1. From germline, CDR1 is GTSNPN and CDR2 SVGIG (reference sequence). This CDR3 has 16 residues. CDR3 coding DNA: TGTGCGACGGACAGGGGGACGAGCTCCTATAATTCACCCCTCCACTTT. It encodes CATDRGTSSYNSPLHF.

CDR3 residues: CAWSGGGPPGETQYF. The CDR3 bases are TGTGCCTGGAGTGGCGGGGGGCCCCCAGGGGAGACCCAGTACTTC. The genes are TRBV30 and TRBJ2-5, with 8 bases lining up with TRBD2. The CDR3 covers 15 residues. CDR1 is GTSNPN, CDR2 SVGIG, per germline (reference sequence). Trimming removed 1 base from V and 5 bases from J; junction bases left unmatched: 9.

The rearrangement joins TRBV4-1 to TRBJ2-3, with D unclear. The CDR3 is 13 residues long. Germline lookup yields CDR1 MGHRA and CDR2 YSYEKL. Deletions cut 1 base from V and 4 bases from J, with 6 bases between. The CDR3 DNA reads as TGCGCCAGCAGCCAAGGAGTTGCAGATACGCAGTATTTT. Translation gives CASSQGVADTQYF.

The V gene is TRBV25-1, the J gene TRBJ1-2, with unresolved D. CDR3 length equals 13 residues. Trimming left V 3 bases short and J 3 bases short, with 8 bases between. The germline V gene encodes CDR1 MGHDK and CDR2 SYGVNS. CDR3 sequence (DNA): TGTGCCAGCAGTGATCCCCCCGACTATGGCTACACCTTC. Its protein is CASSDPPDYGYTF.

This chain links TRBV15 with TRBJ1-6; D perhaps matches TRBD1 (5 bases). The CDR3 covers 14 residues. Trimming pared 4 bases from V and 7 bases from J, leaving 11 bases between. Looked up from germline, CDR1 is LNHNV and CDR2 is YYDKDF (reference sequence). The CDR3 coding sequence is TGTGCCACCAGCACCGAGACAGCCAATTCACCCCTCCACTTT. It encodes CATSTETANSPLHF.

This clone was recorded only once. The junction and the germline gene differ at one end; a read error may be behind it. The chain is built from TRBV7-7 and TRBJ1-1, with D unclear. Germline V gene sequence: CDR1 SSHAT, CDR2 FNYEAQ (reference sequence). The CDR3 extends over 13 amino acids. The CDR3 protein is CASSLGENTEAFF. CDR3 nucleotide sequence: TGTGCTAGCAGCTTGGGAGAGAACACTGAAGCTTTCTTT.

The chain couples TRBV20-1 to TRBJ1-2, with D perhaps TRBD1 (5 bases). Germline V gene data show CDR1 as DFQATT and CDR2 as SNEGSKA (reference sequence). Trimming removed 3 bases at V and 4 bases at J, with 9 bases between. There are 12 residues in the CDR3. The CDR3 sequence is CSASGGVYGYTF. The CDR3 DNA is TGCAGTGCTAGTGGGGGGGTCTATGGCTACACCTTC.

The DNA of the CDR3 is TGCAGCGTTCCCCTAGCGGGGGTGACAGATACGCAGTATTTT. Its translation: CSVPLAGVTDTQYF. The chain recombines TRBV29-1 with TRBJ2-3; TRBD2 agrees at 10 bases. J was trimmed by 3 bases and V by 5 bases; bases with no gene match: 5. CDR1 is SQVTM, CDR2 ANQGSEA, per germline. This CDR3 contains 14 residues.

This clone was recorded once. The rearrangement uses TRBV5-1 and TRBJ1-2; D might be TRBD1 (6 bases). Germline-derived CDR1 and CDR2 are SGHRS and YFSETQ. The CDR3 has 14 amino acids. The germline V and J ends were trimmed by 0 bases and 7 bases, with 13 bases remaining between them. CDR3: CASSLEGGLSGYTF. CDR3 DNA sequence: TGCGCCAGCAGCTTGGAGGGGGGACTATCTGGCTACACCTTC.